This T cell receptor (beta chain) was retrieved from a study of T cells after yellow fever vaccination. General study points: The study re-detected most primary-vaccination clones after the booster (around 96% CD4, roughly 88% CD8).

The V segment lost 4 bases and the J segment 3 bases; nucleotides outside the gene matches: 3. CDR1 SGHTA and CDR2 FQGNSA come from the germline V gene. The CDR3 spans 15 residues. Template switching by 5'RACE produced TCR cDNA, adding a universal primer site and UMIs. TCRdb re-analysed the 5' RACE reads in MiXCR, keeping a single row per CDR3 protein. Of approximately 450,000 distinct CDR3 sequences in the sample, approximately 18% are singletons; the top ten hold roughly a sixth. This clonotype was counted at least ten times. Its target is unknown. Sequenced material: PBMCs, taken before the yellow fever booster vaccination. The TCR sequence derives from a man aged 18 to 35 who received the YFV17D yellow fever vaccine. The chain employs TRBV7-2 and TRBJ2-3; 11 nucleotides line up with TRBD2. The CDR3 spells CASSYSGGETDTQYF. The CDR3 DNA reads TGTGCCAGCAGCTATAGCGGGGGGGAGACAGATACGCAGTATTTT.